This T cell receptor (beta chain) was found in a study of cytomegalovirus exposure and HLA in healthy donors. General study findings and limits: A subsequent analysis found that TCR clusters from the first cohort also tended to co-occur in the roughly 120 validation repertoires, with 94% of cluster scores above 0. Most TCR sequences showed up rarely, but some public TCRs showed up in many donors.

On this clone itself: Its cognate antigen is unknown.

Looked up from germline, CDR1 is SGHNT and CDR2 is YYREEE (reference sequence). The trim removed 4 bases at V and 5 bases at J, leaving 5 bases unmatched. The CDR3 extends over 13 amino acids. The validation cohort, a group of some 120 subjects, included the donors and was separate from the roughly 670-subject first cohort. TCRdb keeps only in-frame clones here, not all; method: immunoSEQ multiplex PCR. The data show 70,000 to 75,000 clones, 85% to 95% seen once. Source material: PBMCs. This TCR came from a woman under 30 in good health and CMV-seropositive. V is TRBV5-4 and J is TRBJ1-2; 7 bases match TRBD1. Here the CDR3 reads CASSPGTAYGYTF. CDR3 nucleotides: TGTGCCAGCAGCCCAGGGACAGCGTATGGCTACACCTTC.